Described below is a single TCR beta chain sequence and its context. Its target is unknown. Trimming at V came to 2 bases and at J to 4 bases, leaving 10 bases not matched to a gene. This CDR3 has 16 amino acids. CDR1 is SGHTA and CDR2 is FQGNSA in the germline V gene. This sample is drawn from a study of T cell repertoires in cytomegalovirus infection. TCRdb ran MiXCR on the reads and lists one entry per CDR3 protein. This table holds around 750,000 distinct CDR3 sequences, 32% found once. This receptor was obtained from a human donor in good health (CMV status not recorded). Some clones in this sample may be carry-over from other donors' samples. The V call is TRBV7-2, the J call TRBJ2-7; the match to TRBD2 covers 8 bases. Here the sequenced sample was cultured CD8+ T cells from PBMCs, taken from culture after CMV antigen stimulation. This chain's CDR3 is CASSLPGGVGRYEQYF. CDR3 nucleotides: TGTGCCAGCAGCTTACCCGGGGGGGTCGGACGTTACGAGCAGTACTTC. The full variable domain, with the rest looked up from reference TRBV7-2 and TRBJ2-7, is GAGVSQSPSNKVTEKGKDVELRCDPISGHTALYWYRQSLGQGLEFLIYFQGNSAPDKSGLPSDRFSAERTGGSVSTLTIQRTQQEDSAVYLCASSLPGGVGRYEQYFGPGTRLTVT.